These 9 T cell receptor beta chains were all obtained from the same sample, sequenced in a study of PD-1 blockade in classical Hodgkin lymphoma. Measured with immunoSEQ multiplex PCR; TCRdb has only the in-frame clones, and not every one. Counted here are 75,000 to 95,000 clones, more than 80% occurring once; the ten biggest clones make up more than 15%. Described time point: cycle 4 day 1 (C4D1), after about 6 weeks of nivolumab. Autologous stem cell transplantation was followed by relapse in every patient, and brentuximab vedotin exposure varied. This material consisted of peripheral blood mononuclear cells (PBMCs), taken before the fourth cycle of nivolumab. The receptors shown here come from a human donor with classical Hodgkin lymphoma.

CDR3 sequence: CASSPPSGGANEKLFF. CDR3 DNA: TGTGCCAGCTCACCTCCCTCGGGCGGGGCTAATGAAAAACTGTTTTTT. The chain is built from TRBV18 and TRBJ1-4; no clear D gene. V was pared by 3 bases and J by 3 bases, with 14 bases between. Germline CDR1 is KGHSH and CDR2 is LQKENI. This CDR3 has 16 amino acids.

The J gene is TRBJ2-5, the V gene TRBV10-3, with TRBD2 identical over 8 bases. The ends lost 6 bases at V and 5 bases at J; junction bases unmatched: 8. In germline, CDR1 is ENHRY, CDR2 SYGVKD. The CDR3 totals 14 residues. CDR3: CAISEREMGETQYF. CDR3 coding DNA: TGTGCCATCAGCGAGCGGGAGATGGGGGAGACCCAGTACTTC.

This chain joins TRBV19 and TRBJ1-1; tentatively, D is TRBD1 (5 bases). Germline lookup yields CDR1 LNHDA and CDR2 SQIVND (reference sequence). Trimming left V 7 bases short and J 6 bases short, with 15 bases between. The CDR3 covers 13 residues. CDR3 protein: CASTSQGVAEAFF. In DNA, the CDR3 is TGTGCCAGTACCTCCCAGGGAGTCGCTGAAGCTTTCTTT.

CDR3 bases: TGTGCCACCAGCAGAGATCCCGGGACAGGGTTCCTAGATACGCAGTATTTT. It codes for CATSRDPGTGFLDTQYF. V usage is TRBV15 and J usage is TRBJ2-3; 9 bases map to TRBD1. The junction had 9 bases not matched to a gene; V was cut back by 0 bases and J by 5 bases. The CDR3 is 17 residues long. CDR1 and CDR2 (germline): LNHNV, YYDKDF (reference sequence). The whole variable domain, remainder taken from reference TRBV15 and TRBJ2-3, is DAMVIQNPRYQVTQFGKPVTLSCSQTLNHNVMYWYQQKSSQAPKLLFHYYDKDFNNEADTPDNFQSRRPNTSFCFLDIRSPGLGDTAMYLCATSRDPGTGFLDTQYFGPGTRLTVL.

The chain links TRBV5-8 to TRBJ1-5; weak D call: TRBD1 (6 bases). There are 15 residues in the CDR3. Germline V gene data show CDR1 as SGHTS and CDR2 as YDEGEE. Trimming took off 4 bases at V and 0 bases at J, with 11 bases between the two ends. CDR3 region: CASSLRQDSNQPQHF. The CDR3 DNA is TGTGCCAGCAGCCTTAGACAGGATAGCAATCAGCCCCAGCATTTT.

The rearrangement joins TRBV11-3 to TRBJ1-1, with 9 bases lining up with TRBD1. CDR3 length equals 15 residues. J was trimmed by 3 bases and V by 5 bases; bases with no gene match: 7. Germline V CDR1 and CDR2: SGHNT, YENEEA. The CDR3 reads CASSPGQGRDTEAFF. The CDR3 bases are TGTGCCAGCAGCCCTGGACAGGGGAGGGACACTGAAGCTTTCTTT.

This clone appeared a single time. The chain joins TRBV10-3 to TRBJ2-7; TRBD2 matches 14 bases. After removal of 5 bases from V and 0 bases from J, the junction contained 3 bases not matched to a gene. Germline CDR1 reads ENHRY; CDR2 reads SYGVKD. The CDR3 is 16 amino acids. CDR3 nucleotides: TGTGCCATCAGTCAAGGACTAGCGGGAGGCTCCTACGAGCAGTACTTC. Its protein product is CAISQGLAGGSYEQYF.

V usage is TRBV2 and J usage is TRBJ2-3; 11 bases line up with TRBD2. Germline V gives CDR1 SNHLY, CDR2 FYNNEI. CDR3 length: 13 amino acids. The trim removed 4 bases at V and 6 bases at J, leaving 0 bases unmatched. The CDR3 sequence: CASSGTSGDTQYF. The DNA for the CDR3 is TGTGCCAGCAGTGGGACTAGCGGGGATACGCAGTATTTT.

This clone was counted a few times. V and J are TRBV19 and TRBJ2-2, with 8 bases that match TRBD1. Unmatched junction bases numbered 6, after V lost 6 bases and J lost 6 bases. The germline CDR1 and CDR2 sequences are LNHDA and SQIVND (reference sequence). CDR3 length: 14 residues. The CDR3 coding sequence is TGTGCCAGTAGGACGGACAGGGTCCCCGGGGAGCTGTTTTTT. Its translation is CASRTDRVPGELFF.